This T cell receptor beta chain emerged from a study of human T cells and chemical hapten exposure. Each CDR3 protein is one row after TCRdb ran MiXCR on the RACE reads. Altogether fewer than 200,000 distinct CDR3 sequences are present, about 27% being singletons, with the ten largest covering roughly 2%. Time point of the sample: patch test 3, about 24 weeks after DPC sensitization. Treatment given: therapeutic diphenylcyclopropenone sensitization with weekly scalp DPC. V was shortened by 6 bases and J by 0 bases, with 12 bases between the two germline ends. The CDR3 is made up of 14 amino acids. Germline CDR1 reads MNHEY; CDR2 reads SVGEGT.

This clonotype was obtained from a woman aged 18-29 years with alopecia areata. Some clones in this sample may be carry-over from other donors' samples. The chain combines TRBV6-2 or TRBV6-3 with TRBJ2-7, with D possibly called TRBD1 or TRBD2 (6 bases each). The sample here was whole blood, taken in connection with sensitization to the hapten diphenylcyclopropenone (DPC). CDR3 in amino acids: CASRKGGLSYEQYF. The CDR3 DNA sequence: TGTGCCAGCAGGAAGGGGGGTCTCTCCTACGAGCAGTACTTC.